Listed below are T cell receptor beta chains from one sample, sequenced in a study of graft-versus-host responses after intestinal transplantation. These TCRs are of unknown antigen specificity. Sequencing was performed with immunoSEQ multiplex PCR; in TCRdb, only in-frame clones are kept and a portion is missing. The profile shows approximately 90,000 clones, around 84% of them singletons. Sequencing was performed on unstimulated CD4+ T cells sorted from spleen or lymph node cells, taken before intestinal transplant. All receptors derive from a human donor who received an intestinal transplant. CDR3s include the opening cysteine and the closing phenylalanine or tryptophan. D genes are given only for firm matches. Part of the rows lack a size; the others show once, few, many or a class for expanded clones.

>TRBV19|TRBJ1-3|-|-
CASTHLGSSSGNTIYF
TGTGCCAGTACCCATCTGGGTTCTAGCTCTGGAAACACCATATATTTT
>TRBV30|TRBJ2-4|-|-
CAWTTGGAGGNIQYF
TGTGCCTGGACCACCGGAGGGGCGGGTGGGAACATTCAGTACTTC
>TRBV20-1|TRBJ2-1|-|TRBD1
CSAVRQGGEFF
TGCAGTGCTGTCAGACAGGGGGGGGAGTTCTTC
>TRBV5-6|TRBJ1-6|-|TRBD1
CASSFIQPGGNSPLHF
TGTGCCAGCAGCTTTATCCAGCCAGGGGGTAATTCACCCCTCCACTTT
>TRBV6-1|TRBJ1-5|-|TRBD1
CASSYGQGLYPQHF
TGTGCCAGCAGTTATGGACAGGGGCTGTATCCCCAGCATTTT
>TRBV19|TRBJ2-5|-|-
CASSFSQETQYF
TGTGCCAGTAGTTTCAGTCAAGAGACCCAGTACTTC
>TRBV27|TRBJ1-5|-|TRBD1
CASRDRVNQPQHF
TGTGCCAGCCGGGACAGGGTTAATCAGCCCCAGCATTTT
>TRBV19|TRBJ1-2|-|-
CASSIAQNYGYTF
TGTGCCAGTAGTATAGCACAGAACTATGGCTACACCTTC
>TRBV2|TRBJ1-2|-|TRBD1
CASTLQGGGGYTF
TGTGCCAGCACTCTACAGGGGGGGGGTGGCTACACCTTC
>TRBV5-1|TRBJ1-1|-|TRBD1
CASSLQLQGIDEAFF
TGCGCCAGCAGCTTGCAACTACAGGGGATTGATGAAGCTTTCTTT
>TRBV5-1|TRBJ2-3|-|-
CASQRGGSTDTQYF
TGCGCCAGCCAAAGAGGCGGTAGCACAGATACGCAGTATTTT
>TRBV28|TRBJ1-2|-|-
CASSLGRRANYGYTF
TGTGCCAGCAGTTTAGGCCGCAGGGCTAACTATGGCTACACCTTC
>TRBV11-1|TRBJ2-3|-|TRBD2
CASSSLAGGPQYF
TGTGCCAGCAGTTCACTAGCGGGGGGGCCGCAGTATTTT
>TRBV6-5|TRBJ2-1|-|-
CASRPPSGAYNEQFF
TGTGCCAGCAGACCCCCCTCCGGGGCCTACAATGAGCAGTTCTTC
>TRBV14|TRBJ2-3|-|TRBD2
CASSPVPRGADTQYF
TGTGCCAGCAGCCCCGTTCCGCGGGGGGCGGATACGCAGTATTTT
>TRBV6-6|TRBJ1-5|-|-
CASSIGGNQPQHF
TGTGCCAGCAGTATAGGAGGAAATCAGCCCCAGCATTTT
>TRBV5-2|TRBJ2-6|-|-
CASSTQSRANVLTF
TGTGCCAGCAGTACACAAAGTCGGGCCAACGTCCTGACTTTC
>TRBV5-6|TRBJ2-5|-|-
CASSLEGAETQYF
TGTGCCAGCAGCTTGGAAGGGGCGGAGACCCAGTACTTC
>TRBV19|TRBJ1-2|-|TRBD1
CASTLMSLRTGTNYGYTF
TGTGCCAGTACCCTAATGTCCCTTAGGACAGGGACTAACTATGGCTACACCTTC
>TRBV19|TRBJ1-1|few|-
CASRLPFTAGDEAFF
TGTGCCAGTAGATTGCCTTTTACAGCAGGGGATGAAGCTTTCTTT
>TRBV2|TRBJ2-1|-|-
CASRRRLDPYNEQFF
TGTGCCAGCAGACGAAGACTAGACCCCTACAATGAGCAGTTCTTC
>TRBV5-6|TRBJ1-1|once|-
CASSLAGGGENTEAFF
TGTGCCAGCAGCTTGGCGGGGGGTGGGGAGAACACTGAAGCTTTCTTT
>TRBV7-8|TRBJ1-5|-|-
CASSQGQTQPQHF
TGTGCCAGCAGCCAAGGACAGACCCAGCCCCAGCATTTT
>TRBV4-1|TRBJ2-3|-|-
CASSRLQGPADTQYF
TGCGCCAGCAGCCGCTTACAGGGCCCGGCAGATACGCAGTATTTT
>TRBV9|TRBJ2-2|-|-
CASSVFSTAGNTGELFF
TGTGCCAGCAGCGTCTTCTCGACGGCAGGGAACACCGGGGAGCTGTTTTTT
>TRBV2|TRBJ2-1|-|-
CASRTDRMNYNEQFF
TGTGCCAGCAGGACCGACAGGATGAACTACAATGAGCAGTTCTTC
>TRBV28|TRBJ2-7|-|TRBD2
CASTPWAGGNEQYF
TGTGCCAGCACCCCATGGGCGGGGGGAAACGAGCAGTACTTC
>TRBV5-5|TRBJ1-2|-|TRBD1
CASSYPGTGGYGYTF
TGTGCCAGCAGCTACCCCGGGACAGGGGGCTATGGCTACACCTTC
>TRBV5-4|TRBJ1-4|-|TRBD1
CASSGGQGAPTNEKLFF
TGTGCCAGCAGCGGGGGACAGGGGGCGCCAACTAATGAAAAACTGTTTTTT
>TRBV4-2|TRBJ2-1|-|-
CASSQPPYNEQFF
TGTGCCAGCAGCCAACCTCCCTACAATGAGCAGTTCTTC
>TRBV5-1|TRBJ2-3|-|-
CASSLRSLSTDTQYF
TGTGCCAGCAGCTTGCGGTCCTTAAGCACAGATACGCAGTATTTT
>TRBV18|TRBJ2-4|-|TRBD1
CASSLDRVDIQYF
TGTGCCAGCTCCCTGGACAGGGTTGACATTCAGTACTTC
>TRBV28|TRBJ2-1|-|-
CASSLRGEQFF
TGTGCCAGCAGTTTACGGGGTGAGCAGTTCTTC
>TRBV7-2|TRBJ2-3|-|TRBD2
CASSPRLAGNTDTQYF
TGTGCCAGCAGCCCCCGACTAGCGGGGAACACAGATACGCAGTATTTT
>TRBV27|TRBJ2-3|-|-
CASSLSTDAQYF
TGTGCCAGCAGTTTATCGACAGATGCGCAGTATTTT
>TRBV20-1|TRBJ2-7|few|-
CSARLRYEQYF
TGCAGTGCTAGACTCAGATACGAGCAGTACTTC
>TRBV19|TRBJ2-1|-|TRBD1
CASSSRDRGIDEQFF
TGTGCCAGTAGTAGCCGGGACAGGGGGATCGATGAGCAGTTCTTC
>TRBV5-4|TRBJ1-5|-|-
CASSLVEADQPQHF
TGTGCCAGCAGCTTGGTAGAGGCAGATCAGCCCCAGCATTTT